One TCR beta chain is described in this entry. This clone has a handful of counts. The specificity of this receptor is unknown. Base qualities are missing; no much larger clone stands one base away. The protocol used for the library was the immunoSEQ multiplex PCR assay. A mixture of 60 forward primers for TCR Vbeta segments and 13 reverse primers for TCR Jbeta segments was used in the multiplex PCR. Amplification of the CDR3 region of rearranged TCR beta genes was performed with a multiplex PCR assay on genomic DNA. The amplified TCR beta libraries were sequenced on the Illumina HiSeq System as 87-base-pair reads. On the study's bioinformatics: A later analysis counted about 76 million unique TCR beta chains across the 700 or so repertoires, and around 12 million of these chains were shared by at least two donors. A nearest-neighbor algorithm error-corrected the raw reads and collapsed the reads into unique sequences, merging closely related sequences to remove PCR and sequencing errors. To assign V, D and J gene segments, CDR3 sequences were aligned to IMGT reference sequences. Each retained sequence needed at least a six-nucleotide match to both a V gene segment and a J gene segment. Rearrangements were called productive when the CDR3 lacked stop codons and stayed in frame with V and J; all others were non-productive. Following IMGT convention, CDR3 was defined as the stretch from the second conserved V-encoded cysteine to the conserved J-encoded phenylalanine. Sequences without an unambiguous match to a single V gene segment were excluded from the earlier analysis of over 500 of the donors. In an earlier analysis of several hundred of the donors, V segments were called functional above 56.7% productive rearrangements and were called segregating when the between-donor standard deviation exceeded 5%. To diagnose cytomegalovirus status from the catalog of TCR beta chain sequences, a statistical classification framework was built. In a later analysis, TCR nucleotide sequences were compared against IMGT/GENE-DB human TR gene sequences so that V and J genes could be assigned. Using the TCRdist pipeline, a later analysis assigned CDR3 sequences along with most-parsimonious VDJ recombination scenarios. In a later analysis, every TCR beta chain was defined by the combination of its CDR3 amino acid sequence and its V-gene family, and reads without a unique V-gene family were dropped. A later analysis removed roughly 590 highly shared, low-generation-probability nucleotide sequences to deal with suspected cross-contamination and a sequencing artifact. In a later analysis, a clonal expansion index was calculated for each public chain from normalized within-repertoire ranks of inferred template counts. A later analysis computed generation probabilities with a VDJ recombination model fitted to out-of-frame rearrangements, and checked the results against IGoR. In a later analysis, hypergeometric tests were used to score TCR-TCR, TCR-HLA and TCR-CMV co-occurrence, with a repertoire-size bias correction applied to TCR pairs. In a later analysis, false discovery rates were estimated by permuting HLA or CMV assignments 20 times. In a later analysis, co-occurring TCRs were grouped using DBSCAN, with TCRdist sequence similarity added in when clustering inside HLA-allele-positive subsets. Co-occurrence clustering excluded repertoires with fewer than 30,000 or more than 120,000 public chains, plus five with anomalous nucleotide sharing. As stored in TCRdb, this immuneACCESS dataset retains in-frame rearrangements with V and J assigned. A fraction of the clones does not appear; measured against another copy, unresolved V genes explain less than half of the discrepancy, and the remainder lacks a known reason. V and J calls and clone size are given by that table; D and trimming were obtained from the DNA. The sample contains approximately 170,000 clones, under 85% of them found a single time. Together, the top ten hold 5.4% of the sample.

Relative to germline, V is missing 1 base and J is missing 6 bases, with 8 bases of the junction outside any gene match. Per the germline V gene, SGHVS is the CDR1 and FQNEAQ is the CDR2. Counted from cysteine to phenylalanine, this CDR3 has 17 amino acids. Only CDR3 DNA is held: 51 bases, read in frame from base 1. In total, roughly 670 healthy bone marrow donors made up the cohort. At the time of sampling, every cohort member was nominally healthy, though immune exposures that went unrecorded were likely present. The donor was CMV seropositive and belonged to the group of about 290 seropositive cohort members. Each donor provided a peripheral blood sample, and peripheral blood mononuclear cells were used for TCR beta sequencing. Genomic DNA was extracted from the blood cell samples with the Qiagen DNeasy Blood Extraction Kit. The data were taken from a study of cytomegalovirus exposure and HLA in healthy donors (TCRdb year 2017). In terms of the full investigation: According to an earlier analysis of 450 to 650 of the donors, some 180 million T cells yielded 117 million unique TCR beta sequences and 276 Gb of sequence data. About 330 gigabases of sequencing data and around 80 million unique TCR sequences made up an early release that covered 500 to 650 HLA-typed donors. Among the approximately 420 genotyped donors, approximately 76% belonged to the genetic ancestry cluster associated with self-reported Caucasian donors. The study aimed to test whether signatures of past pathogen exposure could be identified by cataloging public T cell receptors. Using immunosequencing, the study profiled T cell repertoires from fewer than 700 subjects and related those repertoires to cytomegalovirus serostatus. Along with the roughly 610-subject first cohort, a separate validation cohort of roughly 110 different subjects was used. To predict cytomegalovirus infection status, the study combined high-throughput TCR immunosequencing, statistical association of individual TCRs with disease status, and machine learning. A later analysis re-examined previously published TCR beta repertoires from about 700 donors and added high-resolution HLA genotyping to investigate patterns of TCR occurrence. The later analysis used no new phenotypic data to find candidate immune exposures, relying instead on TCR beta sequences and their occurrence across donors. To decide whether each TCR beta V gene segment behaved as functional or pseudogenic, an earlier analysis of some 570 of the donors relied on high-throughput TCR beta sequencing. Donor age, sex, ethnicity and CMV serostatus were compiled together with the repertoire data. A later genetic analysis used genome-wide SNP genotypes for about 60% of the roughly 670 donors, treating that subset as a discovery cohort. All discovery cohort repertoires had been generated on a single sequencing platform. Both class I and class II loci were covered by HLA typing, at four-digit resolution. The number of typed donors differed by locus: roughly 629-640 for A, B, C, DRB1 and DQB1; some 500 for DQA1; approximately 610 for DPA1; and 400 to 480 for DPB1. Because of strong linkage in the cohort, five DR-DQ haplotypes were treated as single units for association and clustering. Across some 400 genotyped donors of the cohort, an average of about 240,000 unique TCR beta nucleotide sequences per donor were sequenced, and roughly 20% of those sequences were non-productive. Overall results and qualifications from the work: Because counts were too low, 15 to 20 rarely observed V segments, including chromosome 9 orphons, were left out of the earlier analysis of 587 of the donors. For the cohort, immune exposure information was limited to CMV serostatus. According to a later analysis, TCR association rates differed among HLA loci, with DRB1 alleles showing the most associated TCRs and HLA-C alleles showing the fewest. A further reported finding was that TCR beta sequences accurately predicted the HLA-A and HLA-B alleles for most subjects in the first cohort. In a later genetic analysis, fewer N-insertions in productive TCRs were reported among donors in an Asian-associated ancestry cluster than the 666-donor mean. In vitro tests confirmed that a few of the cytomegalovirus-associated TCR beta chains recognize cytomegalovirus antigens. The authors suggested that the approach could potentially be generalized to other disease states and immunological phenotypes. Assigning TCR associations to individual alleles was difficult when HLA alleles, especially DR and DQ, strongly co-occurred. A later analysis found that HLA-associated TCR beta chains were more clonally expanded and had lower generation probabilities than equally common non-associated chains. An earlier analysis of 587 of the donors showed that most TCR beta V segments appeared in productive rearrangements either about 87% or about 30% of the time, which broadly matched IMGT annotations. According to a later analysis, parvovirus B19, influenza, CMV and Epstein-Barr virus appeared linked to several top co-occurrence clusters. Cytomegalovirus status was reported to be diagnosed by the classifier with high specificity and sensitivity in both the original and validation cohorts. Across donors, most TCR sequences were observed very rarely, whereas some public TCRs were present in many individuals. A later analysis associated around 16,000 TCR beta sequences with specific HLA alleles at a false discovery rate of 0.05. V-gene and J-gene trimming of TCR beta chains was associated with a missense DCLRE1C variant in a later genetic analysis, and the association was replicated in an independent cohort. A cluster of highly shared sequence variants was judged likely to represent a technical artifact of the sequencing pipeline. Presence/absence analyses assumed roughly uniform sequencing depth across donors, an assumption that may not hold. Correlated functional status among segregating V segments might reflect linkage disequilibrium, but an unknown experimental factor could not be ruled out. Only TCR beta chains were sequenced in this cohort, and the absence of alpha or paired-chain data limited detectable features. Because the 87-base-pair reads could not distinguish some IMGT-functional V segments, including TRBV6-2 and TRBV6-3, those segments were excluded. Because HLA typing was missing for some donors at each locus, association tests included only the typed subset. A total of 164 TCR beta chains were listed by the study as associated with cytomegalovirus. A later analysis found that most CMV-associated TCR beta chains appeared HLA-restricted, with HLA associations seemingly driven largely by CMV exposure.

The chain joins TRBV7-8 to TRBJ2-1, with 11 bases in between that match TRBD2. Sequencing used PBMCs. The sequence came from a woman aged 18 to 35 in good health and CMV-seropositive. CDR3 sequence: CASSLGPSGGLPNEQFF. In nucleotide form, the sequence is TGTGCCAGCAGCTTAGGTCCTAGCGGGGGGCTCCCCAATGAGCAGTTCTTC. With the portions outside the CDR3 filled from the reference TRBV7-8 and TRBJ2-1 genes, the complete variable region becomes GAGVSQSPRYKVAKRGQDVALRCDPISGHVSLFWYQQALGQGPEFLTYFQNEAQLDKSGLPSDRFFAERPEGSVSTLKIQRTQQEDSAVYLCASSLGPSGGLPNEQFFGPGTRLTVL.